Below, one T cell receptor beta chain is given with its context. This clonotype has a count of ten or more. Its binding antigen is unknown. The record has no base qualities; no much larger clone is one base away. The sample comes from a study of tumor-infiltrating lymphocytes in primary liver carcinoma (dated by TCRdb to about 2017). About the full investigation: Of the five patients, three men and two women aged 30 to 69 years, four had hepatocellular carcinoma and one had combined HCC and intrahepatic cholangiocarcinoma. Tumors of the five patients were stage T1-T3 N0M0 with maximum diameters of about 4.2 to 10 cm. Roughly 3.5 to 8 million productive TCRbeta reads were obtained per sample, and no significant difference in read depth was found between tissue types. For each liver tumor, the study sampled five regions along with adjacent normal tissue and blood, and applied TCRbeta repertoire sequencing, expression microarrays and whole-exome sequencing. TCRbeta repertoire sequencing covered roughly 35 specimens from 5 patients: around 25 tumor regions, 5 adjacent noncancerous liver tissues and 5 peripheral blood samples. Repertoires from technical replicates were highly reproducible, with mean shared-clone rates roughly 0.89 and correlation coefficients above 0.95. Paper-wide results and their limitations: Repertoire overlap was higher between tumor regions (mean about 36%) than tumor-adjacent (approximately 17%) or tumor-blood (14%) pairs, consistent with antigen-driven expansion. The top 250 clones made up a significantly larger repertoire fraction in tumors than in blood (p = 0.039). With just 4 to 6 patients in the study, the authors point out that the findings should be validated in a larger study. Because only the TCR beta chain was sequenced and unpaired alpha chains were not captured, true repertoire diversity is likely underestimated. Comparison of CD4+ and CD8+ T cell repertoires was precluded by the use of bulk unsorted samples.

TCRbeta-specific cDNA was reverse-transcribed from 500 to 550 ng total RNA using a constant-region primer and ProtoScript II reverse transcriptase. TCRbeta libraries were built with three nested multiplex PCR rounds, a slightly modified ARM-PCR procedure. Multiplex TRBV1-TRBV30 forward primers and a Cbeta reverse primer were used in the first two PCR rounds, each of which was run for around 10 cycles. Sample barcodes and Illumina adapters were added in a final 25-cycle PCR with Deep VentR polymerase. Before sequencing, amplicons between 200 and 500 bp were purified from gel using a QIAquick gel extraction kit. The TCRbeta amplicons were sequenced with 250-bp paired-end reads on an Illumina HiSeq 2500. From the authors' description of their analysis: Trimmomatic v0.33 was used to quality-trim the reads, and FLASH v1.2.11 was used to merge paired reads so that full CDR3 sequences could be recovered. V, D and J germline segments were assigned to the rearranged TCRbeta sequences using MiGEC v1.2.1b. VDJtools v1.0.0 computed clonotype statistics and Shannon-Wiener diversity indices. To reduce sampling bias, subsequent analyses other than the diversity analysis used only the 250 most abundant clonotypes in each sample. Using fastp at Q25 and MiXCR, TCRdb reprocessed the public reads and kept productive beta chains. Every distinct CDR3 protein forms one entry, paired with its most common genes and DNA. These V and J calls rely on TCRdb rather than the paper's analysis. The sample contains tens of thousands of distinct CDR3 sequences, more than 60% of them found a single time. Clones ranked in the top ten supply 35% to 45% of the sample.

After removal of 6 bases from V and 2 bases from J, the junction retains 4 bases not matched to a gene. From the germline V gene, CDR1 is MDHEN and CDR2 is SYDVKM. Inclusive of the bounding cysteine and phenylalanine, the CDR3 is 15 residues long. CDR3 DNA only is kept here, 45 bases in frame from base 1. Total RNA and DNA were co-extracted without cell sorting from around 20-30 mg of bulk tissue using the AllPrep DNA/RNA mini kit. Five patients with histopathologically diagnosed primary liver carcinoma underwent surgical resection in China between November 2015 and 2016. At the time of sampling, the patients had chronic HBV infection and had not received any treatment. Fresh tumor and adjacent tissue pieces were bisected, with one half stored in RNAlater at -80 degrees C and the other half sent for histology.

Material: tumor-adjacent normal liver tissue. This sequence originates from a woman aged 25 to 39 with primary liver carcinoma and hepatitis B virus infection. The rearrangement combines TRBV28 with TRBJ2-3, with 11 junctional bases fitting TRBD2. The encoded CDR3 is CASSRTSGPTDTQYF. The nucleotide sequence is given as TGTGCCAGCAGCCGGACTAGCGGGCCCACAGATACGCAGTATTTT.